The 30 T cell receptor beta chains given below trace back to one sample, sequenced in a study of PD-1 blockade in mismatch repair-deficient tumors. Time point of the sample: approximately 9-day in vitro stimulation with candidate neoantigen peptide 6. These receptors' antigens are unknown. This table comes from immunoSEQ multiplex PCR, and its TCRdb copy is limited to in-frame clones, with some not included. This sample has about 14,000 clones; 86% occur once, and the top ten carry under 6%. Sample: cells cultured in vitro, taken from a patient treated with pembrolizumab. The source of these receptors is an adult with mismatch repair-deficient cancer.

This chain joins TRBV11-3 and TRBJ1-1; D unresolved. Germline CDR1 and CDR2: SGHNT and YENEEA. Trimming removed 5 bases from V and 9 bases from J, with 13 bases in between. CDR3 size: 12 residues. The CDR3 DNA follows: TGTGCCAGCAGCGCTACCGGGAGTAAAGCTTTCTTT. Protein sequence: CASSATGSKAFF.

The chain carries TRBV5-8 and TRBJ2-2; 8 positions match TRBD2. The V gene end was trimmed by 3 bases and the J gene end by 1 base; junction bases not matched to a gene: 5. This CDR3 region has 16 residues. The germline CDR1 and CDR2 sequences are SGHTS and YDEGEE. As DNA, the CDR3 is TGTGCCAGCAGCTATCGCACTAGCGGGAACACCGGGGAGCTGTTTTTT. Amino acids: CASSYRTSGNTGELFF.

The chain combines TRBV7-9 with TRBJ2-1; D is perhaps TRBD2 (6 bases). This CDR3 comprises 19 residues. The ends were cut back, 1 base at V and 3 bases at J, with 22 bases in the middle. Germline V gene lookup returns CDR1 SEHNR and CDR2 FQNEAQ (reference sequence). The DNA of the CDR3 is TGTGCCAGCAGCTTAGTGGGAGACGGGGCCGGGAGACGCTACAATGAGCAGTTCTTC. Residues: CASSLVGDGAGRRYNEQFF.

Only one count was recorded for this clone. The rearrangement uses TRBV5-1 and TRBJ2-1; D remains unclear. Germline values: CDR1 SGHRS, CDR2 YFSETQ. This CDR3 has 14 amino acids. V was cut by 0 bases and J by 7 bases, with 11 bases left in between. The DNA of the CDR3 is TGCGCCAGCAGCTTGGGGGCCGTAGGGAATGAGCAGTTCTTC. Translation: CASSLGAVGNEQFF.

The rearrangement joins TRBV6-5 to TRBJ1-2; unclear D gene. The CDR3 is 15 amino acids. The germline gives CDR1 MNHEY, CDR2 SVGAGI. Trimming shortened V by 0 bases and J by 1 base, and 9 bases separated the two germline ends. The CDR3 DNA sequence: TGTGCCAGCAGTTACTCTGGTAGTTTTAACTATGGCTACACCTTC. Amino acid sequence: CASSYSGSFNYGYTF.

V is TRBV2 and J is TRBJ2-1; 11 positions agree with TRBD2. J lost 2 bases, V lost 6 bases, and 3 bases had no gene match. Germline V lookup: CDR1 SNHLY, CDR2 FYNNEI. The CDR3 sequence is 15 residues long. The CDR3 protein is CASSVAGGPYNEQFF. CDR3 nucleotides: TGTGCCAGCAGCGTAGCGGGAGGGCCCTACAATGAGCAGTTCTTC. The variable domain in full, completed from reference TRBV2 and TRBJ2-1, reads EPEVTQTPSHQVTQMGQEVILRCVPISNHLYFYWYRQILGQKVEFLVSFYNNEISEKSEIFDDQFSVERPDGSNFTLKIRSTKLEDSAMYFCASSVAGGPYNEQFFGPGTRLTVL.

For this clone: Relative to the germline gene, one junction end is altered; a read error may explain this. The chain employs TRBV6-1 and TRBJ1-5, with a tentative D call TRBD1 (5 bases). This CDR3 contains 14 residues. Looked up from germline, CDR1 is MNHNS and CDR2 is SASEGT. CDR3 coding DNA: TGTGCCAGCAGGGAAGTGGGGGGGGATCAGCCCCAGCATTTT. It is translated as CASREVGGDQPQHF.

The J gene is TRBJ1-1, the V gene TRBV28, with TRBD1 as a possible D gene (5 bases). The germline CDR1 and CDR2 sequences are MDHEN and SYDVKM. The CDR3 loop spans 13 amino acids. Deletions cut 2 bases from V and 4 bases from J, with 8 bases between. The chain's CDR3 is CASSLAGFTEAFF. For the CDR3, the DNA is TGTGCCAGCAGTTTAGCAGGGTTCACTGAAGCTTTCTTT.

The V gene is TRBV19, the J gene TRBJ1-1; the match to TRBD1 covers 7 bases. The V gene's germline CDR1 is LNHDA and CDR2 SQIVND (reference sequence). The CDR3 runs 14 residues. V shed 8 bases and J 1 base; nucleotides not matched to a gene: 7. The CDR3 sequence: CASRDRAENTEAFF. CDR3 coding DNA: TGTGCCAGTCGAGACAGGGCTGAGAACACTGAAGCTTTCTTT.

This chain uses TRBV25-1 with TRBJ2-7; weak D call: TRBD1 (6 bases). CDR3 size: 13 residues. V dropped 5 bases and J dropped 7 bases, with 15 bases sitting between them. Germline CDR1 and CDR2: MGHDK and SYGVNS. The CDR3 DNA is TGTGCCAGCAGTCAGACAGGTACTATTGAGCAGTACTTC. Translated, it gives CASSQTGTIEQYF.

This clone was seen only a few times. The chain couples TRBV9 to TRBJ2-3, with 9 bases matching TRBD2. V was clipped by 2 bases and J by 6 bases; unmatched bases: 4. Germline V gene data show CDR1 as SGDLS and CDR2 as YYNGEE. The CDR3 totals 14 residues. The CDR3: CASSVSGREDTQYF. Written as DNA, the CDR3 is TGTGCCAGCAGCGTTAGCGGGAGAGAGGATACGCAGTATTTT.

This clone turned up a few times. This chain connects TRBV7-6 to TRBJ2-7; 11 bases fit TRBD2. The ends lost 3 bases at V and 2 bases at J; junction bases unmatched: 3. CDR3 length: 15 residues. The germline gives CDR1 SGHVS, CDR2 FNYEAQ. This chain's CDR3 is CASSLGTSGTYEQYF. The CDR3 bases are TGTGCCAGCAGCTTGGGGACTAGCGGTACCTACGAGCAGTACTTC.

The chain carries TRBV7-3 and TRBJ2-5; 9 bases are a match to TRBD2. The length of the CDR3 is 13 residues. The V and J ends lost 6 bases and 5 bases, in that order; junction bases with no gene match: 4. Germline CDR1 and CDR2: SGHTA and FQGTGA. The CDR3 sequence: CASRLAGDETQYF. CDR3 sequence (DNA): TGTGCCAGCAGGTTAGCGGGAGACGAGACCCAGTACTTC.

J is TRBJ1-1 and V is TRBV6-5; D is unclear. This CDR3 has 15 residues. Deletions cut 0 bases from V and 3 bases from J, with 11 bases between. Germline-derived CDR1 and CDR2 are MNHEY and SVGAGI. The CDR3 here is CASSYSRDWDTEAFF. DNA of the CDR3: TGTGCCAGCAGTTACTCGAGGGATTGGGACACTGAAGCTTTCTTT.

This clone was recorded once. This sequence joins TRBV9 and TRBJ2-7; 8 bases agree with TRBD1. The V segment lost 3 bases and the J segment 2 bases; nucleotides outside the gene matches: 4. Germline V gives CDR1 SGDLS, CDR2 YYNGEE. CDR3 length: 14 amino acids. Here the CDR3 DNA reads TGTGCCAGCAGCGACAGGGGGAGCCCCTACGAGCAGTACTTC. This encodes CASSDRGSPYEQYF.

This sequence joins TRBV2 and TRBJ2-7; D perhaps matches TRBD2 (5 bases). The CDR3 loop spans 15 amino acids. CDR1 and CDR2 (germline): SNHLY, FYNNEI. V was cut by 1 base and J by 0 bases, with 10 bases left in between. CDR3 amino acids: CASSEGAGSSYEQYF. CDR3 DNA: TGTGCCAGCAGTGAAGGGGCGGGCTCCTCCTACGAGCAGTACTTC.

The CDR3 bases are TGTGCCAGCAGCTTACGACTAGCGGGAGGGTTTTATGAGCAGTTCTTC. It encodes CASSLRLAGGFYEQFF. V and J are TRBV11-3 and TRBJ2-1; 14 bases are shared with TRBD2. Trimming at V came to 2 bases and at J to 8 bases, leaving 5 bases not matched to a gene. Germline CDR1 reads SGHNT; CDR2 reads YENEEA. The CDR3 contains 16 residues.

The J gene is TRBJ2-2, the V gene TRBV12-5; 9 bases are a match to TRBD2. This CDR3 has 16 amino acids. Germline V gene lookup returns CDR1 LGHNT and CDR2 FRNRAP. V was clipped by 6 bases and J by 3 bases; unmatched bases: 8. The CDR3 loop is CASGPSGTIYTGELFF. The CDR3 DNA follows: TGTGCTAGTGGCCCTAGCGGGACCATATACACCGGGGAGCTGTTTTTT.

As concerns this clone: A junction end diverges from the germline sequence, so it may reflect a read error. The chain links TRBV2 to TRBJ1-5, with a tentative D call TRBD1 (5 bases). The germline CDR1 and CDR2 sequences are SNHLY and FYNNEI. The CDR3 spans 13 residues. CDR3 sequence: CASSEYGTNLAYF. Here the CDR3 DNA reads TGTGCCAGCAGTGAATACGGGACGAACCTGGCCTATTTT.

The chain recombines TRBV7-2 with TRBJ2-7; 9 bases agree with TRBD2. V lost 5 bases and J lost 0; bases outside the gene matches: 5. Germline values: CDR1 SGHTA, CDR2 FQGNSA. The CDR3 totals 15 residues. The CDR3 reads CASSPTSGRSYEQYF. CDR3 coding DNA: TGTGCCAGCAGCCCGACTAGCGGCCGCTCCTACGAGCAGTACTTC.

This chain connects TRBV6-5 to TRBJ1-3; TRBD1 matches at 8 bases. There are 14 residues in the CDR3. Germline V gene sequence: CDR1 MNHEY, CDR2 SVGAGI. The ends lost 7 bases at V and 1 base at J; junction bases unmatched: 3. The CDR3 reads CASTNRGSGNTIYF. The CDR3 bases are TGTGCCAGCACTAACAGGGGGTCTGGAAACACCATATATTTT.

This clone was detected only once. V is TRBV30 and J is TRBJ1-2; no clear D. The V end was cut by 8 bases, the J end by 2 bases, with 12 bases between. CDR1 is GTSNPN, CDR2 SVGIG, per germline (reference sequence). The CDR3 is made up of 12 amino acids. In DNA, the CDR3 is TGTGCCCTTTCTCGGGGAAACTATGGCTACACCTTC. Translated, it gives CALSRGNYGYTF.

The CDR3 DNA follows: TGTGCCAGCAGCCCCCTGGGTGGGGAGCAGTACTTC. This codes for CASSPLGGEQYF. V and J are TRBV11-1 and TRBJ2-7; no clear D gene. With 5 bases removed from V and 7 bases from J, the gap between germline ends came to 12 bases. Per germline, CDR1 SGHAT and CDR2 FQDESV (reference sequence). This CDR3 is 12 amino acids long.

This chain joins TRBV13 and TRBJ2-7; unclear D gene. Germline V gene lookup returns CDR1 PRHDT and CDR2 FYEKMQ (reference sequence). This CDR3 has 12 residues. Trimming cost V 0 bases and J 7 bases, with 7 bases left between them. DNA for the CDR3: TGTGCCAGCAGCTTAGGCCGTCGGGAGCAGTACTTC. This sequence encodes CASSLGRREQYF.

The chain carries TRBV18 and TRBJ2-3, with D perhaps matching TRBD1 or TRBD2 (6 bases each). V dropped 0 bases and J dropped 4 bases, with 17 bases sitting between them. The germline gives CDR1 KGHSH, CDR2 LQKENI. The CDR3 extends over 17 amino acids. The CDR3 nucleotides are TGTGCCAGCTCACCACCCCGGGAAGGGGGGACTTCAGATACGCAGTATTTT. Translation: CASSPPREGGTSDTQYF.

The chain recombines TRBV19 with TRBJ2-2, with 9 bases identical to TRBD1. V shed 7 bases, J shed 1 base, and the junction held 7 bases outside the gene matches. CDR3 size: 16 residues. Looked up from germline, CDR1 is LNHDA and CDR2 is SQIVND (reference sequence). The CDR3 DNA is TGTGCCAGTACCCTCGGGACAGGGTTGAACACCGGGGAGCTGTTTTTT. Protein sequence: CASTLGTGLNTGELFF. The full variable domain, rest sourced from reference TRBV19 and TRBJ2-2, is DGGITQSPKYLFRKEGQNVTLSCEQNLNHDAMYWYRQDPGQGLRLIYYSQIVNDFQKGDIAEGYSVSREKKESFPLTVTSAQKNPTAFYLCASTLGTGLNTGELFFGEGSRLTVL.

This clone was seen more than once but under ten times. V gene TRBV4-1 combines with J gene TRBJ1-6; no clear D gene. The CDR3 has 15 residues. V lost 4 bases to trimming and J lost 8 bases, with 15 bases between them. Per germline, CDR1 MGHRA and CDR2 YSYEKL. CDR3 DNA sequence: TGCGCCAGCAGCCGCATTTCGACAATTTATTCACCCCTCCACTTT. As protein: CASSRISTIYSPLHF.

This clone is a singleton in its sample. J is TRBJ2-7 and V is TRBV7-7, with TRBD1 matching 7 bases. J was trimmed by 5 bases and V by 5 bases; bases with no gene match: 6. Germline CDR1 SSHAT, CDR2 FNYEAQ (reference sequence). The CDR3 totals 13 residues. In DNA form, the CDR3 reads TGTGCCAGCAGCCGCGACCAGGGGGACGAGCAGTACTTC. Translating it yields CASSRDQGDEQYF.

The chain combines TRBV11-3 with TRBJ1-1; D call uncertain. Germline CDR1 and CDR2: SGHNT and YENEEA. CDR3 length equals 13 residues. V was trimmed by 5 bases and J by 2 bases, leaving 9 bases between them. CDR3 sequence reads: CASSRTVNTEAFF. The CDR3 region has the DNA TGTGCCAGCAGCCGAACCGTAAACACTGAAGCTTTCTTT.

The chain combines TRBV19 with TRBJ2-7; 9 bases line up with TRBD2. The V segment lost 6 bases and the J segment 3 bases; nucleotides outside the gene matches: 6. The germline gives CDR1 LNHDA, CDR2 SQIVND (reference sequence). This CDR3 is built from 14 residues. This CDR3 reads CASSGGREFYEQYF. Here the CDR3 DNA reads TGTGCCAGTAGCGGCGGGAGGGAATTCTACGAGCAGTACTTC.